Each of the 9 T cell receptor beta chains below was sequenced from the same sample in a study of blood T cells in healthy people across ages. A J-beta primer mix and a sample-barcoded 5' primer were used in a second PCR of roughly 7 to 12 cycles. Via MiXCR, TCRdb re-called the 5' RACE reads, giving one row per CDR3 protein. The sample holds more than 1,400,000 distinct CDR3 sequences, approximately 42% seen once. Sequences were obtained from blood. The source of these receptors is a woman between 18 and 29 years old in good health.

This chain joins TRBV7-2 and TRBJ2-1; the match to TRBD2 covers 7 bases. Trimming took 0 bases from V and 0 from J; bases not matched to a gene: 8. The CDR3 runs to 18 residues. CDR1 is SGHTA and CDR2 is FQGNSA in the germline V gene. The chain's CDR3 is CASSLAFAGDPSYNEQFF. The CDR3 DNA sequence: TGTGCCAGCAGCTTAGCTTTTGCGGGAGATCCCTCCTACAATGAGCAGTTCTTC.

This clonotype was recorded a few times. The J gene is TRBJ2-1, the V gene TRBV29-1; D gene uncertain. Germline assignment: CDR1 SQVTM and CDR2 ANQGSEA. V dropped 4 bases and J dropped 4 bases, with 8 bases sitting between them. This CDR3 is built from 12 residues. The CDR3 reads CSVVYSYNEQFF. CDR3 sequence (DNA): TGCAGCGTTGTATACTCTTACAATGAGCAGTTCTTC.

V gene TRBV20-1 combines with J gene TRBJ2-1; D gene uncertain. Per germline, CDR1 DFQATT and CDR2 SNEGSKA (reference sequence). Trimming pared 0 bases from V and 4 bases from J, leaving 13 bases between. This CDR3 is built from 15 residues. The CDR3: CSARDDQFKYNEQFF. CDR3 sequence (DNA): TGCAGTGCTAGAGACGACCAATTCAAGTACAATGAGCAGTTCTTC.

The chain carries TRBV9 and TRBJ1-1; 8 bases agree with TRBD1. Germline V CDR1 and CDR2: SGDLS, YYNGEE. CDR3 length: 15 amino acids. With 3 bases clipped from V and 3 bases from J, the junction kept 7 bases outside the gene matches. The CDR3 DNA reads as TGTGCCAGCAGCGCCGGACAGGGACGAGACACTGAAGCTTTCTTT. Translating it yields CASSAGQGRDTEAFF.

CDR3 DNA sequence: TGTGCCAGCAGCTTAGACCAGGGCTCCTACGAGCAGTTCTTC. It yields the protein CASSLDQGSYEQFF. V gene TRBV7-7 combines with J gene TRBJ2-1, with D tentatively TRBD1 (5 bases). Germline-derived CDR1 and CDR2 are SSHAT and FNYEAQ (reference sequence). The CDR3 runs 14 residues. Deletions cut 1 base from V and 10 bases from J, with 14 bases between. Together with reference TRBV7-7 and TRBJ2-1, the CDR3 gives the full variable domain: GAGVSQSPRYKVTKRGQDVTLRCDPISSHATLYWYQQALGQGPEFLTYFNYEAQPDKSGLPSDRFSAERPEGSISTLTIQRTEQRDSAMYRCASSLDQGSYEQFFGPGTRLTVL.

As regards this clonotype: A read error is possible here, since a much larger clone lies one base away. This chain joins TRBV10-3 and TRBJ1-2; a possible D gene is TRBD1 (5 bases). CDR3 length equals 14 residues. Germline CDR1 ENHRY, CDR2 SYGVKD. In nucleotides, the CDR3 is TGTGCCATCCGAGATACAGGCGACACCTATGGCTGCACCTTC. Translation gives CAIRDTGDTYGCTF.

This clonotype occurred a few times. This chain joins TRBV12-3 or TRBV12-4 and TRBJ2-7; D perhaps matches TRBD1 (6 bases). CDR3 length: 14 residues. V lost 3 bases, J lost 6 bases, and 15 bases lay in between. DNA for the CDR3: TGTGCCAGCAGTTTGTGGACAGATAATACCGAGCAGTACTTC. It is translated as CASSLWTDNTEQYF.

This clonotype was seen only a few times. V is TRBV7-9 and J is TRBJ2-1, with D unresolved. The CDR3 is 13 amino acids. Trimming removed 2 bases at V and 15 bases at J, with 17 bases between. From germline, CDR1 is SEHNR and CDR2 FQNEAQ (reference sequence). CDR3 residues: CASSLTSTDPRFF. The CDR3 nucleotides read TGTGCCAGCAGCTTAACTTCTACGGATCCTCGGTTCTTC.

This clonotype was counted ten times or more. The rearrangement joins TRBV5-1 to TRBJ2-1; D possibly corresponds to TRBD2 (5 bases). This CDR3 is built from 15 residues. V was shortened by 7 bases and J by 1 base, with 15 bases between the two germline ends. Germline V gene sequence: CDR1 SGHRS, CDR2 YFSETQ. CDR3 bases: TGCGCCAGCGGATTCGCTGGAGGATCCTACAATGAGCAGTTCTTC. The encoded protein is CASGFAGGSYNEQFF.